Listed here is a single T cell receptor beta chain. The V gene lost 3 bases and the J gene lost 7 bases, with 19 bases spanning the gap. The length of the CDR3 is 15 residues. The germline V gene has CDR1 KGHSH and CDR2 LQKENI. This specimen belongs to a study of blood T cell repertoires in COVID-19. As for the study in general: Acute and convalescent COVID-19 samples came from the United States, Italy and Spain. PBMCs, B-cell-depleted T cells, or T cells were the source of the cDNA or gDNA that made up the material.

Per the study methods: Using reference gene primer amplification, nucleated cell counts were estimated. The assay was immunoSEQ multiplex PCR, and TCRdb's table has in-frame clones only and misses some. D and trimming come from the DNA, and the V and J calls and clone size come from that table. The table lists some 120,000 clones, around 85% of them singletons, with 16% in the top ten. This sequence originates from a woman between 45 and 65 years old with acute or convalescent COVID-19. Sequencing was done on a sample of peripheral blood. This chain links TRBV18 with TRBJ2-7; D might be TRBD1 (6 bases). CDR3 sequence reads: CASSPFPPGAGEQYF. CDR3 bases: TGTGCCAGCTCACCGTTCCCCCCAGGGGCGGGTGAGCAGTACTTC.